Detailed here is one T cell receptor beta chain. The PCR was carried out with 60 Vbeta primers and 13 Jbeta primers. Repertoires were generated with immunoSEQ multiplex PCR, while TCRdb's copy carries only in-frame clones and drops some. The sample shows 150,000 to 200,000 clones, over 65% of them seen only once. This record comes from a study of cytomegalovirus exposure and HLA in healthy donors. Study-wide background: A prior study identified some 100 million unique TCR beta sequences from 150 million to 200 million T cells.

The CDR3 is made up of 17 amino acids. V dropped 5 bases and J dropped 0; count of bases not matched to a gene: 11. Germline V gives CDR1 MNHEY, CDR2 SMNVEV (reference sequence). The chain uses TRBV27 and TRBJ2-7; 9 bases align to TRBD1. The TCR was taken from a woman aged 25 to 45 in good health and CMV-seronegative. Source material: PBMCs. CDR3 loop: CASSVRGQGSSSYEQYF. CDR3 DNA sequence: TGTGCCAGCAGTGTGAGGGGACAGGGTTCAAGCTCCTACGAGCAGTACTTC.